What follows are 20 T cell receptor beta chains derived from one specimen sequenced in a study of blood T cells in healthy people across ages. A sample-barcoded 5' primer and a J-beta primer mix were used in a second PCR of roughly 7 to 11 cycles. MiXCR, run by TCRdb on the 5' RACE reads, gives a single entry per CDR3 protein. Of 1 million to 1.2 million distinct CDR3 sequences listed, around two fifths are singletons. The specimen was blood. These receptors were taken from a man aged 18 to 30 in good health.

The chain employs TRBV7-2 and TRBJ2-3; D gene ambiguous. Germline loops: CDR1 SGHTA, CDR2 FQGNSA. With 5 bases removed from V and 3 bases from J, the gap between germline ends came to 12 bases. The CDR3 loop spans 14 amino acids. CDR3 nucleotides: TGTGCCAGCAGCCCTTTTATATTAACAGATACGCAGTATTTT. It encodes CASSPFILTDTQYF.

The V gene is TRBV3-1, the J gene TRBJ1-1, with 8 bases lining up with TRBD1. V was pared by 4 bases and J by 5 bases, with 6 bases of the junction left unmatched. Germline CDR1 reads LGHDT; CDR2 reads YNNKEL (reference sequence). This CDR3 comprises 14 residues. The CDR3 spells CASSPRGRRTEAFF. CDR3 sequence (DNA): TGTGCCAGCAGCCCCAGGGGGCGGCGAACTGAAGCTTTCTTT.

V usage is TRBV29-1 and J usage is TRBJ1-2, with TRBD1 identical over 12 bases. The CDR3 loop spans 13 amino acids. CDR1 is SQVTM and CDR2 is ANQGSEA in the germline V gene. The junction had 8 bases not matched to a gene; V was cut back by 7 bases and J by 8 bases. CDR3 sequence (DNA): TGCAGCGCCGGGGGACAGGGGGCAAGAGGCTACACCTTC. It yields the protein CSAGGQGARGYTF.

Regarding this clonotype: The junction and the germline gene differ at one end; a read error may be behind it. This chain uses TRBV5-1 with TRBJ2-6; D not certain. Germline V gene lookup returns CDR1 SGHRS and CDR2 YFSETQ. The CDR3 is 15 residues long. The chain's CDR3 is CVSSFITSGANVLTF. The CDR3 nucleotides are TGCGTCAGCAGCTTTATAACCTCTGGGGCCAACGTCCTGACTTTC.

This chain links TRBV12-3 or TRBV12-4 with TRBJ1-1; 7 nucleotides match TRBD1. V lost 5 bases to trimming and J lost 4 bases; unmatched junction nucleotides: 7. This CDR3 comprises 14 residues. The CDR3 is CASSIYRGTTEAFF. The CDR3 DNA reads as TGTGCCAGCAGTATTTACAGGGGAACCACTGAAGCTTTCTTT.

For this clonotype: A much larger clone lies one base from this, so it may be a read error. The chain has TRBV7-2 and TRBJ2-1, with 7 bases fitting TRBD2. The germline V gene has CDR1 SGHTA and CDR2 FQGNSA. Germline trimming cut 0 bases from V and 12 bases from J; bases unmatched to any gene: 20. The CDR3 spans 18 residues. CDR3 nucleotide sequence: TGTGCCAGCAGCTTAGCGACTTACGGGGGAGGGGCTATTGGTGGGCAGTTCTTC. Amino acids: CASSLATYGGGAIGGQFF. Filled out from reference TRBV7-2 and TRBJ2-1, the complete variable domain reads GAGVSQSPSNKVTEKGKDVELRCDPISGHTALYWYRQSLGQGLEFLIYFQGNSAPDKSGLPSDRFSAERTGGSVSTLTIQRTQQEDSAVYLCASSLATYGGGAIGGQFFGPGTRLTVL.

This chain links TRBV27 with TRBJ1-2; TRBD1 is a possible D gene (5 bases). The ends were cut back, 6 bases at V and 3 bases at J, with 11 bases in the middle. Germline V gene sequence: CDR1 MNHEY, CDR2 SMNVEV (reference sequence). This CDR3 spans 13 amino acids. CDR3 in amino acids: CASSTGGYYGYTF. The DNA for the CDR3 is TGTGCCAGCAGCACAGGAGGTTACTATGGCTACACCTTC.

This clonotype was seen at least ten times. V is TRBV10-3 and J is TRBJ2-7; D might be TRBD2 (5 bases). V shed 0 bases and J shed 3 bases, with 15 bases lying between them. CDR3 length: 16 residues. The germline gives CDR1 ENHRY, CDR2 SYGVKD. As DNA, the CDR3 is TGTGCCATCAGTGAGTCGAGGGCTGAACGGGGCTACGAGCAGTACTTC. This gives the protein CAISESRAERGYEQYF.

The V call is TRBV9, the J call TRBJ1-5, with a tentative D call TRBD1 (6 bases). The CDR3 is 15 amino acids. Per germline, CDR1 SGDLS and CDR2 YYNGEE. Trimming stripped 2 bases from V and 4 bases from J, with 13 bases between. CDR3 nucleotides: TGTGCCAGCAGCGTTTATACAGGGACGAATCAGCCCCAGCATTTT. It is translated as CASSVYTGTNQPQHF.

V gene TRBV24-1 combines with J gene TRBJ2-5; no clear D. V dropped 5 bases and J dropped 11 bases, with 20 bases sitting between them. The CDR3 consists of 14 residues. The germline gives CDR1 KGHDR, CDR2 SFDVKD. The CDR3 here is CATSGRPPYNEQYF. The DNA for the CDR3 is TGTGCCACCAGTGGCAGACCACCCTACAATGAGCAGTACTTC.

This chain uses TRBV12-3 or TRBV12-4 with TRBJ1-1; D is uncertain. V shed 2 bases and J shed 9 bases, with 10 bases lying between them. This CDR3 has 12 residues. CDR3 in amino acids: CASSLTGIQAFF. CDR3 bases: TGTGCCAGCAGTTTAACGGGGATTCAAGCTTTCTTT.

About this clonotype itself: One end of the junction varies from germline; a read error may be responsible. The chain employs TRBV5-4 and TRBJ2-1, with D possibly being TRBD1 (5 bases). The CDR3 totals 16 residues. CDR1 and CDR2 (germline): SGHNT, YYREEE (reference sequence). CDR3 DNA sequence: TGTGCCAGCAGCTTGAACATGCAGGGAATAGGCAATGAGCGGTTCTTC. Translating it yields CASSLNMQGIGNERFF.

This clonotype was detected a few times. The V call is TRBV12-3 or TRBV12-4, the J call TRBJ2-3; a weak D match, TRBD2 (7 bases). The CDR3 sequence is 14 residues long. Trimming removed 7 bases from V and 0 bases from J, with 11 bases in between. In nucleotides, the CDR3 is TGTGCCAGCAAACGGGGGGCTAGCACAGATACGCAGTATTTT. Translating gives CASKRGASTDTQYF.

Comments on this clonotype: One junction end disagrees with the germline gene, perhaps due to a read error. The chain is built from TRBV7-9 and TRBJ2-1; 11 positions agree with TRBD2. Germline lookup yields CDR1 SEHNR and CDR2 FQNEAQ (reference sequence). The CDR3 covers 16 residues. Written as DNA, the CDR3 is TGTGCCAGCAGCTACCCGACTAGCGGGGCCTACAATGAGCGGTTCTTC. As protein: CASSYPTSGAYNERFF.

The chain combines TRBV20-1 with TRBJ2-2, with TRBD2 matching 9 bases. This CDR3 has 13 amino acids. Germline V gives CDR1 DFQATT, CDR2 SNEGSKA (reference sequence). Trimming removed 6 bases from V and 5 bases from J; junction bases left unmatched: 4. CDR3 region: CSALAGLTGELFF. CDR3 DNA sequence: TGCAGTGCCCTAGCGGGGTTAACCGGGGAGCTGTTTTTT.

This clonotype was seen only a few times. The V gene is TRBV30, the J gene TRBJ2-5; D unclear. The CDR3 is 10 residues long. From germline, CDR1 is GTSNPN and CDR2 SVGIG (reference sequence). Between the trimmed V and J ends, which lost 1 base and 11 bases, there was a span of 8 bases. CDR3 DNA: TGTGCCTGGAGTGATTATGAGCAGTACTTC. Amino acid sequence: CAWSDYEQYF.

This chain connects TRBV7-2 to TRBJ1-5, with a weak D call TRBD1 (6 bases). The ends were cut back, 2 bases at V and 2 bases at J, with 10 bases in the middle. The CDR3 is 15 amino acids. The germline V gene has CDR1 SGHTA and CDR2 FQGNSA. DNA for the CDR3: TGTGCCAGCAGCTTAACACAGGGCGGCAATCAGCCCCAGCATTTT. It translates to CASSLTQGGNQPQHF.

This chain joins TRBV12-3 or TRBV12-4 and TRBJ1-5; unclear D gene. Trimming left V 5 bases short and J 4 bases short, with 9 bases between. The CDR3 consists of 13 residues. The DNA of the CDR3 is TGTGCCAGCAGTCTCCGGGATAATCAGCCCCAGCATTTT. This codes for CASSLRDNQPQHF.

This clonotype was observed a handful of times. CDR3 sequence (DNA): TGTGCCACCAGTGACGAGGGGACCACAGATACGCAGTATTTT. This codes for CATSDEGTTDTQYF. The V and J genes are TRBV24-1 and TRBJ2-3; tentatively, D is TRBD1 or TRBD2 (5 bases each). Germline CDR1 is KGHDR and CDR2 is SFDVKD. The CDR3 contains 14 residues. V was pared by 4 bases and J by 2 bases, with 9 bases between.

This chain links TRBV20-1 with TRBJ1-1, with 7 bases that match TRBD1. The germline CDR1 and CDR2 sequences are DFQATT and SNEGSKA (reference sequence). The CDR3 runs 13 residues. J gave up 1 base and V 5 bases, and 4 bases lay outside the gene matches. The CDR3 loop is CSAAYRGNTEAFF. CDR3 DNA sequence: TGCAGTGCTGCATACAGGGGGAACACTGAAGCTTTCTTT.